This entry lists 4 T cell receptor beta chains sequenced from one sample in a study of CD4 T cells in relation to SARS-CoV-2 and coronaviruses. Their cognate antigens are unknown. Unexposed donor CD4+ T cells date from 2011-2018, before the COVID-19 pandemic. Isolation of CD4+ T cells took place after approximately eleven days in culture. Profiling relied on immunoSEQ multiplex PCR, and the TCRdb table lists in-frame clones only, not all of them. The repertoire holds roughly 18,000 clones, with about 80% as singletons. The material sequenced was CD4+ T cells from PBMCs, cultured in vitro. The receptor source for this set is a human donor in good health.

The V call is TRBV12-5, the J call TRBJ2-5, with 8 bases lining up with TRBD1. After removal of 0 bases from V and 2 bases from J, the junction contained 5 bases not matched to a gene. The CDR3 has 16 residues. CDR1 and CDR2 (germline): LGHNT, FRNRAP. CDR3 in amino acids: CASGLVRGTGQETQYF. The CDR3 DNA reads as TGTGCTAGTGGTTTGGTACGGGGGACAGGACAAGAGACCCAGTACTTC.

V gene TRBV6-5 combines with J gene TRBJ1-2, with no clear D. The CDR3 sequence is 12 residues long. V was trimmed by 9 bases and J by 0 bases, leaving 8 bases between them. Germline loops: CDR1 MNHEY, CDR2 SVGAGI. The CDR3 loop is CASIGTNYGYTF. CDR3 bases: TGTGCCAGTATAGGAACTAACTATGGCTACACCTTC.

This chain connects TRBV2 to TRBJ1-1; D unclear. CDR1 is SNHLY and CDR2 is FYNNEI in the germline V gene. The V gene lost 6 bases and the J gene lost 4 bases, with 9 bases spanning the gap. CDR3 length equals 12 residues. As DNA, the CDR3 is TGTGCCAGCAGCGACCCAGGCACTGAAGCTTTCTTT. Its translation is CASSDPGTEAFF.

The chain couples TRBV10-3 to TRBJ1-2; TRBD1 matches 7 bases. CDR3 length: 14 residues. Germline V gene sequence: CDR1 ENHRY, CDR2 SYGVKD. The V and J ends lost 6 bases and 2 bases, in that order; junction bases with no gene match: 6. The DNA of the CDR3 is TGTGCCATCAGGGCAGGGGGGGTAAACTATGGCTACACCTTC. Its translation is CAIRAGGVNYGYTF.